The source of this TCR beta chain is a study of T-cell reconstitution after alpha-beta-depleted transplantation in children. Preparing the TCRbeta library involved the use of unique molecular identifiers. TCRdb reprocessed the PCR reads with MiXCR, giving one entry per CDR3 protein. The table has approximately 420,000 distinct CDR3 sequences, approximately 11% seen once. The CDR3 has 14 residues. Germline loops: CDR1 SEHNR, CDR2 FQNEAQ (reference sequence). The V and J ends lost 5 bases and 0 bases respectively, with 11 bases between them. Sequenced material: PBMCs from the stem cell graft donor, taken from the stem cell graft. This sequence originates from a human donor who donated a stem cell graft to a child with acute myeloid leukemia. The J gene is TRBJ2-7, the V gene TRBV7-9; D uncertain. The CDR3: CASSAPPSSYEQYF. DNA for the CDR3: TGTGCCAGCAGCGCCCCGCCGAGCTCCTACGAGCAGTACTTC. Complete variable domain (other parts from reference TRBV7-9 and TRBJ2-7): DTGVSQNPRHKITKRGQNVTFRCDPISEHNRLYWYRQTLGQGPEFLTYFQNEAQLEKSRLLSDRFSAERPKGSFSTLEIQRTEQGDSAMYLCASSAPPSSYEQYFGPGTRLTVT.